Shown below are 5 T cell receptor beta chains from a single sample sequenced in a study of CD4 T cells in relation to SARS-CoV-2 and coronaviruses. For these receptors, no antigen is known. Method: immunoSEQ multiplex PCR; TCRdb's copy keeps in-frame clones and lacks some. The repertoire includes tens of thousands of clones, more than 75% of them detected once, and about 15% sits in the top ten. The unexposed donors gave CD4+ T cells in about 2010-2019, prior to COVID-19. After roughly ten days of culture, CD4+ T cells were isolated. The sequenced sample consisted of CD4+ T cells from PBMCs, cultured in vitro. The receptors come from a human donor in good health.

The chain couples TRBV5-1 to TRBJ2-3; tentative D call: TRBD1 (5 bases). The CDR3 totals 16 residues. Germline V gene sequence: CDR1 SGHRS, CDR2 YFSETQ. V dropped 4 bases and J dropped 0 bases, with 15 bases sitting between them. CDR3 region: CASSQDSTSSTDTQYF. The CDR3 DNA sequence: TGCGCCAGCAGCCAAGACAGTACCTCTAGCACAGATACGCAGTATTTT.

This clone was seen only once. The CDR3 region is CASSLTGLQFF. CDR3 in DNA: TGTGCCAGCAGCTTAACGGGTCTTCAGTTCTTC. V and J are TRBV7-9 and TRBJ2-1; D gene uncertain. The CDR3 extends over 11 amino acids. With 2 bases removed from V and 13 bases from J, the gap between germline ends came to 9 bases. Per germline, CDR1 SEHNR and CDR2 FQNEAQ (reference sequence).

This clone was counted only a few times. This chain joins TRBV14 and TRBJ1-5; perhaps TRBD1 as D (6 bases). V was trimmed by 0 bases and J by 6 bases, leaving 6 bases between them. The CDR3 loop spans 13 amino acids. Germline V CDR1 and CDR2: SGHDN, FVKESK. Here the CDR3 reads CASSQDRGQPQHF. The CDR3 DNA is TGTGCCAGCAGCCAAGACAGGGGTCAGCCCCAGCATTTT.

This chain connects TRBV30 to TRBJ2-4; D is unclear. V was clipped by 4 bases and J by 8 bases, with 15 bases between them. Germline CDR1 and CDR2: GTSNPN and SVGIG (reference sequence). The CDR3 is 13 residues long. This CDR3 is CAWNPRAADIQYF. In DNA form, the CDR3 reads TGTGCCTGGAATCCGCGCGCCGCGGACATTCAGTACTTC.

The V and J genes are TRBV11-3 and TRBJ2-5; 11 positions match TRBD2. The junction had 10 bases not matched to a gene; V was cut back by 1 base and J by 3 bases. The CDR3 runs 18 residues. Looked up from germline, CDR1 is SGHNT and CDR2 is YENEEA. This chain's CDR3 is CASSLGGYGTSGEETQYF. CDR3 DNA sequence: TGTGCCAGCAGCTTAGGGGGTTACGGGACTAGCGGCGAAGAGACCCAGTACTTC.